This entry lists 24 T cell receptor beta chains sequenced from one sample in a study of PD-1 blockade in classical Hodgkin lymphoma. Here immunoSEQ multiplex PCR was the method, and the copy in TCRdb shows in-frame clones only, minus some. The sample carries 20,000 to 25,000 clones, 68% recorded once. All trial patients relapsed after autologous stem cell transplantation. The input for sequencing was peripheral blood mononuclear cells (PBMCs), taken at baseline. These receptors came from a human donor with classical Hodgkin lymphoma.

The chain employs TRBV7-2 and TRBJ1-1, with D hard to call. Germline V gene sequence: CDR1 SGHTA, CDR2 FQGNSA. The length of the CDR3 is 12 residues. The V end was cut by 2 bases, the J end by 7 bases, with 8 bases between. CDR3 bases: TGTGCCAGCAGCTTACCCGGAGGTGAAGCTTTCTTT. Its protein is CASSLPGGEAFF.

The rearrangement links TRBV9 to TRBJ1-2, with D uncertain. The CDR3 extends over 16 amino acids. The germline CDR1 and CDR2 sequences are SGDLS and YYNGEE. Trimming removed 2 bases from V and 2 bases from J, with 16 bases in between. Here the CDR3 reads CASSVGIMGKNYGYTF. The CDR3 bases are TGTGCCAGCAGCGTTGGGATAATGGGTAAAAACTATGGCTACACCTTC.

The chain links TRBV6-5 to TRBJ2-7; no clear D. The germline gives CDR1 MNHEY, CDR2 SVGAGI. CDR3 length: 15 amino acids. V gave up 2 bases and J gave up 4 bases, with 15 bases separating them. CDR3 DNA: TGTGCCAGCAGTTACAACCCTCGGACGGGTTACGAGCAGTACTTC. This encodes CASSYNPRTGYEQYF.

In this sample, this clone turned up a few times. CDR3 loop: CASSYSDSEYGYTF. CDR3 DNA: TGTGCCAGCAGTTACTCGGACAGCGAGTATGGCTACACCTTC. This chain joins TRBV6-5 and TRBJ1-2; possibly TRBD1 for D (6 bases). Germline CDR1 and CDR2: MNHEY and SVGAGI. Trimming shortened V by 0 bases and J by 5 bases, and 10 bases separated the two germline ends. The CDR3 totals 14 residues.

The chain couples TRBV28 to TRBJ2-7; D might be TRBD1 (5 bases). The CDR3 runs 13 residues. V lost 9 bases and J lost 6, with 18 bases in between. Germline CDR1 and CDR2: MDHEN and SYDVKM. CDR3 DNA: TGTGCCAGTTGGACCCAGGGATCGGGCGAGCAGTACTTC. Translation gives CASWTQGSGEQYF.

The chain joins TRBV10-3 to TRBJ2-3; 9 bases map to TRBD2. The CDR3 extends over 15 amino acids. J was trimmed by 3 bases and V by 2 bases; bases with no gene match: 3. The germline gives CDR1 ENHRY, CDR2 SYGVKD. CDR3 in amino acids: CAISEGGGATDTQYF. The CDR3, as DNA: TGTGCCATCAGTGAGGGCGGGGGGGCGACAGATACGCAGTATTTT.

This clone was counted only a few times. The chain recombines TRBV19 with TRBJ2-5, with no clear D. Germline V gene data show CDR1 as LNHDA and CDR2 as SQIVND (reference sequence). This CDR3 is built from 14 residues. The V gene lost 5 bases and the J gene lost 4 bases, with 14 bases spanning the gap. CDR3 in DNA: TGTGCCAGTAGTGATGGCCAGAGCCCAGAGACCCAGTACTTC. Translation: CASSDGQSPETQYF. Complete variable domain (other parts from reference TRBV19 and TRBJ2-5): DGGITQSPKYLFRKEGQNVTLSCEQNLNHDAMYWYRQDPGQGLRLIYYSQIVNDFQKGDIAEGYSVSREKKESFPLTVTSAQKNPTAFYLCASSDGQSPETQYFGPGTRLLVL.

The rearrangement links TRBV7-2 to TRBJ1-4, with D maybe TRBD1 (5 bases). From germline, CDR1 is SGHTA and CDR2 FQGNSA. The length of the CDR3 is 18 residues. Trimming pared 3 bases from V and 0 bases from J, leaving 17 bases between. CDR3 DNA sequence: TGTGCCAGCAGCTTCGGGCCCCCAAGGGGACCAACTAATGAAAAACTGTTTTTT. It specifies CASSFGPPRGPTNEKLFF.

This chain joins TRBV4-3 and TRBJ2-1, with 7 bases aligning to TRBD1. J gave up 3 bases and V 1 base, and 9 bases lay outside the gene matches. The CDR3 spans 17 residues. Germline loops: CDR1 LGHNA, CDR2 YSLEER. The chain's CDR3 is CASSQALGQAIYNEQFF. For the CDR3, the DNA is TGCGCCAGCAGCCAAGCACTCGGACAGGCCATCTACAATGAGCAGTTCTTC.

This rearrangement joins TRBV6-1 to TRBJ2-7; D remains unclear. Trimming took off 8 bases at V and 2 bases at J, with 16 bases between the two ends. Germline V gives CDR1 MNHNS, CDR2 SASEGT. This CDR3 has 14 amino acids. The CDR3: CASRRQADTYEQYF. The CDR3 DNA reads TGTGCCAGCCGCCGTCAGGCCGATACCTACGAGCAGTACTTC.

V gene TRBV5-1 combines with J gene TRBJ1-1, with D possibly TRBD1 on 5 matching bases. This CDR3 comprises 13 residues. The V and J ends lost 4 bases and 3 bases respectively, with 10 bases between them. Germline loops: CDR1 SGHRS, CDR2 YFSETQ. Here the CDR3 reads CASSGDLDTEAFF. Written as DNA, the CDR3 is TGCGCCAGCAGCGGGGACCTGGACACTGAAGCTTTCTTT.

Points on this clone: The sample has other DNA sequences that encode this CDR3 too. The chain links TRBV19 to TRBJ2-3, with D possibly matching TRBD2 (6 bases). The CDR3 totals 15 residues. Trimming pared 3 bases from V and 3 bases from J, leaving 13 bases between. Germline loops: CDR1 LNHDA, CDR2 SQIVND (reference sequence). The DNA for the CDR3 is TGTGCCAGTAGTATGTCGGGAGTGTCTACAGATACGCAGTATTTT. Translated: CASSMSGVSTDTQYF.

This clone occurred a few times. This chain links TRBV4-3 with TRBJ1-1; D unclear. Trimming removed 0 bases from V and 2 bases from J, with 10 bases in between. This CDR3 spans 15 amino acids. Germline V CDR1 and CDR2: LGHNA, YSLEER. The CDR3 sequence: CASSQEFASNTEAFF. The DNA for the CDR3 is TGCGCCAGCAGCCAAGAGTTTGCCAGTAACACTGAAGCTTTCTTT.

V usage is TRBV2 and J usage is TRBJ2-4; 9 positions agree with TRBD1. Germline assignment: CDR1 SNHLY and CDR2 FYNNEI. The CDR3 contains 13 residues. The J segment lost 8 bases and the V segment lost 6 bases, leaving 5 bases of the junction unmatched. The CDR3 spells CASRDRGLYIQYF. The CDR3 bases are TGTGCCAGCAGGGACAGGGGACTATACATTCAGTACTTC.

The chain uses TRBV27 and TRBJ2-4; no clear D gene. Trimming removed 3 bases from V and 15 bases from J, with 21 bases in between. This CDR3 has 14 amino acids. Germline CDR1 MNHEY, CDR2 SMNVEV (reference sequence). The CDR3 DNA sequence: TGTGCCAGCAGTTTTATATTGGACCCGGGCCTCGTGTACTTC. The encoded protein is CASSFILDPGLVYF.

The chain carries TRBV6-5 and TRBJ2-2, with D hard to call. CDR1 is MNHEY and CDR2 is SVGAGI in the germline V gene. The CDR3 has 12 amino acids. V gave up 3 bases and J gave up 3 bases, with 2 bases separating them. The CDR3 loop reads CASSYHTGELFF. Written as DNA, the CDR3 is TGTGCCAGCAGTTATCACACCGGGGAGCTGTTTTTT.

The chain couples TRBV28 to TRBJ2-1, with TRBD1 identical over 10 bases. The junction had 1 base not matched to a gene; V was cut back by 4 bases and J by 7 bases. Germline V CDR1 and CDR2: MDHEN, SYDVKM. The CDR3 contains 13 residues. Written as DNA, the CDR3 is TGTGCCAGCAGTTCGGACAGGGGGAATGAGCAGTTCTTC. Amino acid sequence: CASSSDRGNEQFF.

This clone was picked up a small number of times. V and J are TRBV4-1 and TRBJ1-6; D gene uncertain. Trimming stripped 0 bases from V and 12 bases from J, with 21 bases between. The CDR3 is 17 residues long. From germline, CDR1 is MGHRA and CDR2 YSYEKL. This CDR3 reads CASSQDWFGRPGGPLHF. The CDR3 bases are TGCGCCAGCAGCCAAGATTGGTTCGGCAGACCAGGAGGACCCCTCCACTTT.

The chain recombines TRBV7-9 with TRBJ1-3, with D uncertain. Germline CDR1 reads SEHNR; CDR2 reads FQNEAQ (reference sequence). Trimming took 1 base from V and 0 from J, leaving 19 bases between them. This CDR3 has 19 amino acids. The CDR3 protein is CASSLGRPYAVRSGNTIYF. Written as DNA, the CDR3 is TGTGCCAGCAGCTTAGGACGGCCTTATGCGGTCCGCTCTGGAAACACCATATATTTT.

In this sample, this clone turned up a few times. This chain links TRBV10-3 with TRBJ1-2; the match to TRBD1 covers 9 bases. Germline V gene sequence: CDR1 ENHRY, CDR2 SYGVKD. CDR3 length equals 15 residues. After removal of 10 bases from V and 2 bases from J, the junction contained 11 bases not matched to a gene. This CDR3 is CATVETGGANYGYTF. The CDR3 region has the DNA TGTGCCACCGTCGAGACAGGGGGAGCAAACTATGGCTACACCTTC.

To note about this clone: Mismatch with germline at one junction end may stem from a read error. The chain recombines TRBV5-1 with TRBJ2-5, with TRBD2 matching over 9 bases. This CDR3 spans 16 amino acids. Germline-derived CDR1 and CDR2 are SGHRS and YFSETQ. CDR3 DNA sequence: TGCGCCAGCAGATTGGAGCGGGGGGTGTTTAAAGAGACCCAGTACTTC. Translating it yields CASRLERGVFKETQYF.

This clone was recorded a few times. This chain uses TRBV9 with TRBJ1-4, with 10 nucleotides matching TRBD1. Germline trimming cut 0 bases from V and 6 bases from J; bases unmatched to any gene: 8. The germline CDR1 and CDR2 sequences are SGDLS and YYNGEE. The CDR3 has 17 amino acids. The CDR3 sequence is CASSVAIPGTGDEKLFF. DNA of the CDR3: TGTGCCAGCAGCGTAGCTATCCCCGGGACAGGGGATGAAAAACTGTTTTTT.

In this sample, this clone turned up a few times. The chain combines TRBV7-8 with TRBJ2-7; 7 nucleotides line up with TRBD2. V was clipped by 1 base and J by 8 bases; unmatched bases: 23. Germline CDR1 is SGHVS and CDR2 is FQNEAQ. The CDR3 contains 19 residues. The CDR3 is CASSLEAFYGEGILRKQYF. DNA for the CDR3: TGTGCCAGCAGCTTAGAGGCCTTTTATGGGGAGGGCATCCTACGAAAGCAGTACTTC. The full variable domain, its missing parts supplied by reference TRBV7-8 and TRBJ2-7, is GAGVSQSPRYKVAKRGQDVALRCDPISGHVSLFWYQQALGQGPEFLTYFQNEAQLDKSGLPSDRFFAERPEGSVSTLKIQRTQQEDSAVYLCASSLEAFYGEGILRKQYFGPGTRLTVT.

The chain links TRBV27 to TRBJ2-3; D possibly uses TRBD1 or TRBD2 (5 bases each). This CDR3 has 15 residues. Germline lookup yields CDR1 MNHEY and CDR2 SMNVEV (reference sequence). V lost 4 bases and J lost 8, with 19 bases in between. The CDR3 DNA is TGTGCCAGCAGTTCCATAAGGTCGGGGCCAGGTACGCAGTATTTT. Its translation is CASSSIRSGPGTQYF.